This paragraph reports one T cell receptor beta chain. This clonotype has at least ten counts. It has no known antigen specificity. Per-base qualities were not stored, and no clone one base away is much larger. Preparation of the library involved 5' RACE. Sequencing instrument: Illumina HiSeq 2500. A second PCR of about 7 to 12 cycles was run with a J-beta primer mix and a sample-barcoded 5' primer. A unique molecular identifier was introduced onto each TCR beta cDNA molecule by a template-switch 5' adaptor carrying 12 random nucleotides. Each sample yielded at least 3 million CDR3-containing paired-end reads. First-strand cDNA synthesis was performed from all RNA using the Mint cDNA synthesis kit, with priming by a TRBC-specific oligonucleotide. Following uracil-DNA glycosylase treatment, a first 18-cycle PCR with universal primers M1SS and BC2_uni_R was performed on all cDNA. As for the authors' bioinformatics: For normalization, 1 million high-quality reads, each with a distinct molecular identifier, were randomly selected from each sample. Reads sharing molecular identifiers were discarded rather than binned into consensus sequences. MiTCR, set to a Q25 quality threshold and the strictest error-elimination algorithm, was used for CDR3 identification, clonotype clustering and error correction. A nonparametric unseen species model with Euler transformation was used to estimate a lower bound on total TCR beta diversity. TCRdb trimmed public reads at Q25 via fastp, called clones via MiXCR and kept in-frame beta chains. Rows matching on CDR3 protein sequence are summarized as one entry with the most common DNA and genes. Clone size and V and J calls follow TCRdb, not the original study. For this sample there are under 1 million distinct CDR3 sequences; approximately 44% appear just once. The biggest ten clones account for around 21% of the sample.

The CDR3 contains 14 residues, cysteine and phenylalanine counted. Solely the CDR3 DNA is kept, with 42 bases framed from the first base. After removal of 5 bases from V and 3 bases from J, the junction retains 7 bases not matched to a gene. CDR1 and CDR2 are drawn from the germline V gene (reference sequence): PRHDT, FYEKMQ. The donors were 40 or so Caucasian individuals from Russia, aged roughly 6 to 100 years, who were systemically healthy. Ten milliliters of peripheral blood were drawn from each donor into EDTA-treated Vacutainer tubes. PBMCs were isolated by Ficoll-Paque density-gradient centrifugation, with at least 7 million obtained per sample. Total RNA was extracted from PBMCs with Trizol reagent, with at least 5.5 micrograms obtained per sample. The percentages of naive CD45RAhigh/CD27high T cells were determined by flow cytometry on a PBMC aliquot from every donor. This entry comes from a study of blood T cells in healthy people across ages (dated by TCRdb to the mid-2010s). A note on the overall study: In model experiments, template switching captured roughly one uniquely barcoded TCR beta cDNA molecule for every two T cells. The donors were split into four age groups: young (average around 17 years), middle-aged (roughly 39), aged (approximately 59) and long-lived (approximately 89). Using the same blood draw, the study looked at two additional independent replicas of 1 million unique cDNA reads for two donors, one aged 18 to 30 and the other aged 80 or older. Age-related changes in TCR beta repertoire diversity were measured in the study by deep sequencing normalized with unique cDNA molecular identifiers. To avoid experimental bias, donors of different ages were distributed randomly across sequencing lanes.

Study-wide findings and limitations: Compared with the aged group, the long-lived group had more naive CD4+ T cells, fewer expanded clones and increased TCR diversity, a pattern suggesting age selection. As age increased, observed TCR beta diversity per million T cells dropped in a roughly linear way, and a significant reduction was already evident by age about 40. Total diversity estimates from one million sequenced T cells were considered lower bounds and underestimates. The CMV infection status of donors was not known, potentially confounding age-related changes in expanded clonotypes. A strong correlation was found between observed TCR beta diversity and the percentage of naive T cells measured by flow cytometry. Bulk unsorted PBMC profiling prevented conclusive comparison of naive and antigen-experienced compartments.

This receptor was obtained from a man aged 55 to 70 in good health. The sequenced sample was blood. Rearrangement joined TRBV13 to TRBJ2-7; 7 junctional bases match TRBD2. The CDR3 reads as follows: CASSLSGGIYEQYF. At the DNA level, the sequence is TGTGCCAGCAGCCTTTCCGGGGGGATCTACGAGCAGTACTTC.